This TCR beta chain was sequenced for a study of T cells after yellow fever vaccination. Background on the study: The fractions with low cell numbers were processed using SMART-Seq v4 Ultra Low Input.

Generation of TCR cDNA used 5'RACE template switching (which added a universal primer site and UMIs). TCRdb re-called the 5' RACE reads with MiXCR, one entry per CDR3 protein. Seen here are about 320,000 distinct CDR3 sequences, around 12% observed once, and the top ten hold 3.2%. The TCR originated in a man between 18 and 35 years old who received the YFV17D yellow fever vaccine. Source: CD4+ T cells sorted from PBMCs, taken 15 days after the yellow fever booster vaccination.

CDR3: CASSSGGVGGGNQPQHF. In nucleotides, the CDR3 is TGTGCCAGCAGCTCCGGAGGGGTCGGCGGGGGCAATCAGCCCCAGCATTTT. The V gene is TRBV7-2, the J gene TRBJ1-5; perhaps TRBD1 as D (5 bases). Germline assignment: CDR1 SGHTA and CDR2 FQGNSA. The CDR3 is 17 amino acids. The germline V and J ends were trimmed by 4 bases and 2 bases, with 18 bases remaining between them.